The 22 T cell receptor beta chains reported below all come from one sample, sequenced in a study of T cell responses to AZD1222 COVID-19 vaccine. Assay used: immunoSEQ multiplex PCR; TCRdb lists only in-frame clones, some missing. The table has under 150,000 clones, approximately 85% seen once; the top ten hold around 8%. Sequencing used peripheral blood, obtained 28 days after the second dose of the MenACWY control vaccine. Receptor source: an adult who received the MenACWY meningococcal vaccine as a control.

Only one count was recorded for this clone. J is TRBJ2-3 and V is TRBV11-3; D may match TRBD1 or TRBD2 (5 bases each). CDR1 SGHNT and CDR2 YENEEA come from the germline V gene. The CDR3 is 15 residues long. Trimming removed 5 bases from V and 1 base from J, with 13 bases in between. Written as DNA, the CDR3 is TGTGCCAGCAGCATCTCCGGGACCGGCACAGATACGCAGTATTTT. Translating it yields CASSISGTGTDTQYF.

The genes are TRBV21-1 and TRBJ1-2; no DNA check was done on the table's D call, TRBD1. TRBV21-1 is annotated as a pseudogene. The CDR3 runs to 15 residues. The CDR3 reads CASTFRDTDLYGYTF. In nucleotides, the CDR3 is TGTGCCAGCACGTTCCGGGACACTGACCTCTATGGCTACACCTTC.

This sequence joins TRBV3-1 (or the pseudogene TRBV3-2) and TRBJ2-5, with TRBD2 as a possible D gene (5 bases). Germline V lookup: CDR1 LGHDT, CDR2 YNNKEL (reference sequence). V was cut by 2 bases and J by 9 bases, with 16 bases left in between. The CDR3 spans 14 residues. Written as DNA, the CDR3 is TGTGCCAGCAGCCAAACTAGTACGGGTTCGGCCCAGTACTTC. Amino acids: CASSQTSTGSAQYF.

In its sample, this clone was seen once. The rearrangement uses TRBV5-1 and TRBJ1-1; no definite D call. The V end was cut by 0 bases, the J end by 0 bases, with 15 bases between. The CDR3 consists of 17 residues. Germline values: CDR1 SGHRS, CDR2 YFSETQ. The CDR3 here is CASSLGPDRSMNTEAFF. DNA for the CDR3: TGCGCCAGCAGCTTGGGACCCGACCGGTCCATGAACACTGAAGCTTTCTTT.

This chain joins TRBV10-3 and TRBJ2-7; possible D gene TRBD1, 6 bases. The CDR3 loop spans 14 amino acids. Germline values: CDR1 ENHRY, CDR2 SYGVKD. The ends were cut back, 0 bases at V and 2 bases at J, with 8 bases in the middle. The CDR3 loop is CAISESHRAYEQYF. The DNA for the CDR3 is TGTGCCATCAGTGAGTCGCACAGGGCCTACGAGCAGTACTTC.

The chain recombines TRBV7-8 with TRBJ2-7; no reliable D call. CDR3 length: 14 amino acids. V lost 5 bases and J 2 bases, leaving 13 bases between the germline ends. Germline V CDR1 and CDR2: SGHVS, FQNEAQ. CDR3 nucleotides: TGTGCCAGCAGCCTTAAGCCGCTCACCTACGAGCAGTACTTC. The encoded protein is CASSLKPLTYEQYF. The full variable domain, completed using reference TRBV7-8 and TRBJ2-7, is GAGVSQSPRYKVAKRGQDVALRCDPISGHVSLFWYQQALGQGPEFLTYFQNEAQLDKSGLPSDRFFAERPEGSVSTLKIQRTQQEDSAVYLCASSLKPLTYEQYFGPGTRLTVT.

The chain employs TRBV19 and TRBJ2-7, with TRBD2 identical over 9 bases. V gave up 3 bases and J gave up 5 bases; unmatched junction bases: 5. The CDR3 spans 14 residues. Germline-derived CDR1 and CDR2 are LNHDA and SQIVND (reference sequence). CDR3 in amino acids: CASSIGTSSHEQYF. CDR3 nucleotides: TGTGCCAGTAGTATCGGGACTAGCAGCCACGAGCAGTACTTC. Looking up the rest from reference TRBV19 and TRBJ2-7 gives the full variable domain: DGGITQSPKYLFRKEGQNVTLSCEQNLNHDAMYWYRQDPGQGLRLIYYSQIVNDFQKGDIAEGYSVSREKKESFPLTVTSAQKNPTAFYLCASSIGTSSHEQYFGPGTRLTVT.

This clone was seen once. The chain employs TRBV19 and TRBJ2-2; 11 nucleotides line up with TRBD1. The CDR3 consists of 13 residues. After removal of 8 bases from V and 16 bases from J, the junction contained 12 bases not matched to a gene. The germline V gene has CDR1 LNHDA and CDR2 SQIVND (reference sequence). This CDR3 is CASGDRGTSLPFF. CDR3 DNA sequence: TGTGCCAGTGGGGACAGGGGGACGTCTTTGCCGTTTTTT.

The CDR3 DNA reads TGTGCCAGCAGTCCAGACAGCCCGAAAACTGAAGCTTTCTTT. It specifies CASSPDSPKTEAFF. V and J are TRBV6-5 and TRBJ1-1, with D possibly TRBD1 on 5 matching bases. CDR3 length equals 14 residues. Germline lookup yields CDR1 MNHEY and CDR2 SVGAGI. Trimming left V 5 bases short and J 5 bases short, with 15 bases between.

The chain combines TRBV19 with TRBJ1-6; 8 bases match TRBD1. Germline V gives CDR1 LNHDA, CDR2 SQIVND (reference sequence). Trimming took 3 bases from V and 4 from J; bases not matched to a gene: 2. This CDR3 is 15 amino acids long. The chain's CDR3 is CASSMGQAYNSPLHF. The DNA of the CDR3 is TGTGCCAGTAGTATGGGACAGGCTTATAATTCACCCCTCCACTTT. The full variable domain, with the rest looked up from reference TRBV19 and TRBJ1-6, is DGGITQSPKYLFRKEGQNVTLSCEQNLNHDAMYWYRQDPGQGLRLIYYSQIVNDFQKGDIAEGYSVSREKKESFPLTVTSAQKNPTAFYLCASSMGQAYNSPLHFGNGTRLTVT.

The gene calls are TRBV7-8 and TRBJ2-5, with D maybe TRBD2 (5 bases). Trimming pared 5 bases from V and 7 bases from J, leaving 11 bases between. Germline lookup yields CDR1 SGHVS and CDR2 FQNEAQ. The CDR3 sequence is 12 residues long. The CDR3 nucleotides read TGTGCCAGCAGCCCTGTCGCGGGGACCCAGTACTTC. Protein sequence: CASSPVAGTQYF.

This rearrangement joins TRBV19 to TRBJ1-3, with D possibly being TRBD1 (6 bases). From germline, CDR1 is LNHDA and CDR2 SQIVND (reference sequence). This CDR3 spans 13 amino acids. The germline V and J ends were trimmed by 11 bases and 1 base, with 12 bases remaining between them. DNA for the CDR3: TGTGCCGCTAGAGGGGGGTCTGGAAACACCATATATTTT. Its translation is CAARGGSGNTIYF. Looking up the rest from reference TRBV19 and TRBJ1-3 gives the full variable domain: DGGITQSPKYLFRKEGQNVTLSCEQNLNHDAMYWYRQDPGQGLRLIYYSQIVNDFQKGDIAEGYSVSREKKESFPLTVTSAQKNPTAFYLCAARGGSGNTIYFGEGSWLTVV.

This chain joins TRBV4-3 and TRBJ2-7; 7 nucleotides align to TRBD2. CDR3 length: 15 residues. Per the germline V gene, CDR1 is LGHNA and CDR2 is YSLEER. V lost 1 base and J lost 2; bases outside the gene matches: 5. The CDR3: CASSQVAGAPYEQYF. For the CDR3, the DNA is TGCGCCAGCAGCCAAGTGGCGGGAGCCCCCTACGAGCAGTACTTC.

The chain combines TRBV7-9 with TRBJ2-7, with 7 nucleotides matching TRBD2. Unmatched junction bases numbered 12, after V lost 5 bases and J lost 5 bases. Germline V gene lookup returns CDR1 SEHNR and CDR2 FQNEAQ (reference sequence). The CDR3 covers 15 residues. The CDR3: CASSQTSLPSDEQYF. DNA for the CDR3: TGTGCCAGCAGCCAGACTAGCCTACCAAGCGACGAGCAGTACTTC.

This clone was seen more than once but under ten times. CDR3 amino acids: CAWTGTGSSPLHF. In nucleotides, the CDR3 is TGTGCCTGGACCGGGACAGGTTCTTCACCCCTCCACTTT. This rearrangement joins TRBV30 to TRBJ1-6, with 8 bases fitting TRBD1. The junction had 5 bases not matched to a gene; V was cut back by 4 bases and J by 9 bases. The CDR3 spans 13 residues. Germline V lookup: CDR1 GTSNPN, CDR2 SVGIG (reference sequence).

The V gene is TRBV28, the J gene TRBJ2-4; no definite D call. CDR1 and CDR2 from the germline V gene are MDHEN and SYDVKM. This CDR3 spans 15 amino acids. V lost 4 bases to trimming and J lost 0 bases, with 10 bases between them. CDR3: CASSSRILAKNIQYF. In nucleotides, the CDR3 is TGTGCCAGCAGTTCCAGGATTTTAGCCAAAAACATTCAGTACTTC.

The chain is built from TRBV5-1 and TRBJ2-7; 11 nucleotides agree with TRBD1. The CDR3 extends over 16 amino acids. Germline values: CDR1 SGHRS, CDR2 YFSETQ. The V segment lost 0 bases and the J segment 3 bases; nucleotides outside the gene matches: 5. DNA of the CDR3: TGCGCCAGCAGCTTGGGAAGGGACAGGGGGTACTACGAGCAGTACTTC. Translating it yields CASSLGRDRGYYEQYF.

V and J are TRBV7-2 and TRBJ2-1; 8 positions match TRBD2. Germline V gene lookup returns CDR1 SGHTA and CDR2 FQGNSA. V was clipped by 5 bases and J by 8 bases; unmatched bases: 17. The CDR3 covers 17 residues. The CDR3 DNA reads as TGTGCCAGCAGCGGGTCTGCGGGGGGTCCGGTGGTCGATGAGCAGTTCTTC. As protein: CASSGSAGGPVVDEQFF. Combining the CDR3 with reference TRBV7-2 and TRBJ2-1 gives the whole variable domain GAGVSQSPSNKVTEKGKDVELRCDPISGHTALYWYRQSLGQGLEFLIYFQGNSAPDKSGLPSDRFSAERTGGSVSTLTIQRTQQEDSAVYLCASSGSAGGPVVDEQFFGPGTRLTVL.

V gene TRBV6-5 combines with J gene TRBJ1-4, with TRBD1 identical over 7 bases. V was clipped by 5 bases and J by 7 bases; unmatched bases: 7. The CDR3 contains 14 residues. Germline loops: CDR1 MNHEY, CDR2 SVGAGI. CDR3 amino acids: CASSPGQAGEKLFF. As DNA, the CDR3 is TGTGCCAGCAGTCCCGGACAGGCGGGTGAAAAACTGTTTTTT.

This rearrangement joins TRBV7-6 to TRBJ2-6; a weak D match, TRBD1 (6 bases). The CDR3 is 17 amino acids. The germline V and J ends were trimmed by 0 bases and 0 bases, with 9 bases remaining between them. Germline assignment: CDR1 SGHVS and CDR2 FNYEAQ. CDR3 nucleotides: TGTGCCAGCAGCTTAGCGAGAGGGGGCTCTGGGGCCAACGTCCTGACTTTC. It yields the protein CASSLARGGSGANVLTF. Drawing the rest from reference TRBV7-6 and TRBJ2-6, the complete variable domain is GAGVSQSPRYKVTKRGQDVALRCDPISGHVSLYWYRQALGQGPEFLTYFNYEAQQDKSGLPNDRFSAERPEGSISTLTIQRTEQRDSAMYRCASSLARGGSGANVLTFGAGSRLTVL.

The genes are TRBV29-1 and TRBJ1-4; 11 bases are shared with TRBD1. The V segment lost 5 bases and the J segment 6 bases; nucleotides outside the gene matches: 5. The length of the CDR3 is 14 residues. CDR1 SQVTM and CDR2 ANQGSEA come from the germline V gene. CDR3 region: CSVTGQGADEKLFF. The CDR3 DNA sequence: TGCAGCGTTACCGGACAGGGGGCAGATGAAAAACTGTTTTTT.

This chain connects TRBV10-2 to TRBJ2-1; possibly TRBD2 for D (5 bases). CDR3 size: 12 residues. Trimming removed 7 bases at V and 10 bases at J, with 14 bases between. Germline CDR1 is WSHSY and CDR2 is SAAADI. DNA for the CDR3: TGCGCCAGCACCGGTCAACCGGGGGAGCAGTTCTTC. Protein product: CASTGQPGEQFF.